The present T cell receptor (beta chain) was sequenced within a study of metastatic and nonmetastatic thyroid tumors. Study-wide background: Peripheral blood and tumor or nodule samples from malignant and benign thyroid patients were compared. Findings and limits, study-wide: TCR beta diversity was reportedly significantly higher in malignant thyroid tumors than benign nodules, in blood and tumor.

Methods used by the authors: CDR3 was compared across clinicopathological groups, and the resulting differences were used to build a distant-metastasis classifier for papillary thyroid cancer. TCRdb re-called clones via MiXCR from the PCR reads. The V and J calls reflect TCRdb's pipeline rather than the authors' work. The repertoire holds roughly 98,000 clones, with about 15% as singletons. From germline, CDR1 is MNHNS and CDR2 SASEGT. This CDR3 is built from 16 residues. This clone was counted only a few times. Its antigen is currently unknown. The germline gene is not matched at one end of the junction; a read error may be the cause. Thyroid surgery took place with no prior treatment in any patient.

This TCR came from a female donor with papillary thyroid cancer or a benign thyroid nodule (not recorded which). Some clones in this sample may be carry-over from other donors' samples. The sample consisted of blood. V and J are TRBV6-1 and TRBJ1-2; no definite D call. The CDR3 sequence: CASSLAPSTAYYGYTF. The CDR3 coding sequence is TGTGCCAGCAGTCTGGCGCCGTCAACAGCGTACTATGGCTACACTTTC.